The 18 T cell receptor beta chains reported below all come from one sample, sequenced in a study of regulatory T cells in long-lasting Graves disease. As for time point: newly diagnosed GD, antithyroid drugs for less than 3 months. RNA isolated from PBMCs was used to make the TCR library. For TCR beta, libraries came from iRepertoire HTBI primers and Arm-PCR of CDR3 regions. TCRdb independently ran MiXCR on the multiplex PCR reads; one entry per CDR3 protein. The sample holds 200,000 to 300,000 distinct CDR3 sequences; 20% to 25% are singletons and the top ten take about 15%. The material sequenced was peripheral blood mononuclear cells (PBMCs), taken at new diagnosis, from a patient treated with antithyroid drugs. These receptors were collected from a female donor with Graves disease.

This clonotype has a count of ten or more. This chain links TRBV7-2 with TRBJ2-7; 11 bases fit TRBD2. The CDR3 loop spans 15 amino acids. Germline V gene data show CDR1 as SGHTA and CDR2 as FQGNSA. V was clipped by 6 bases and J by 5 bases; unmatched bases: 9. CDR3 region: CASRLTSGSGHEQYF. DNA for the CDR3: TGTGCCAGCAGACTTACTAGCGGGAGTGGGCACGAGCAGTACTTC.

This clonotype was observed at least ten times. This rearrangement joins TRBV7-2 to TRBJ2-1; D call uncertain. Per the germline V gene, CDR1 is SGHTA and CDR2 is FQGNSA. V shed 4 bases and J shed 4 bases, with 8 bases lying between them. The CDR3 is 13 amino acids. CDR3 DNA sequence: TGTGCCAGCAGCTCCACTCATTACAATGAGCAGTTCTTC. Its translation: CASSSTHYNEQFF.

V usage is TRBV18 and J usage is TRBJ2-7; 8 bases map to TRBD2. The CDR3 length is 15 residues. J gave up 3 bases and V 1 base, and 5 bases lay outside the gene matches. Germline CDR1 reads KGHSH; CDR2 reads LQKENI. In DNA form, the CDR3 reads TGTGCCAGCTCACCACGACTAGCGACTCACTACGAGCAGTACTTC. This gives the protein CASSPRLATHYEQYF.

This clonotype was counted at least ten times. J is TRBJ2-3 and V is TRBV5-1, with D perhaps TRBD2 (5 bases). Germline V gives CDR1 SGHRS, CDR2 YFSETQ. The CDR3 is 14 amino acids. The V and J ends lost 1 base and 1 base respectively, with 7 bases between them. CDR3 bases: TGCGCCAGCAGCTTGAACGGGGGCACAGATACGCAGTATTTT. It is translated as CASSLNGGTDTQYF.

In its sample, this clonotype was seen many times. V and J are TRBV20-1 and TRBJ1-5, with D unresolved. V lost 1 base and J lost 7, with 11 bases in between. The germline CDR1 and CDR2 sequences are DFQATT and SNEGSKA (reference sequence). This CDR3 spans 13 amino acids. The chain's CDR3 is CSARGAPGQPQHF. The CDR3 DNA is TGCAGTGCTAGAGGGGCACCGGGACAGCCCCAGCATTTT.

This clonotype was recorded at least ten times. The V and J genes are TRBV20-1 and TRBJ2-5; D is perhaps TRBD1 or TRBD2 (5 bases each). The ends were cut back, 0 bases at V and 4 bases at J, with 12 bases in the middle. This CDR3 spans 14 amino acids. Germline assignment: CDR1 DFQATT and CDR2 SNEGSKA (reference sequence). DNA of the CDR3: TGCAGTGCTAGAGATCAGAGGGGCTCAGAGACCCAGTACTTC. Amino acid sequence: CSARDQRGSETQYF.

The chain employs TRBV10-2 and TRBJ1-5; D call uncertain. The germline gives CDR1 WSHSY, CDR2 SAAADI. The CDR3 totals 14 residues. Deletions cut 2 bases from V and 10 bases from J, with 15 bases between. The CDR3 here is CASSEVRESLPQHF. The CDR3 coding sequence is TGCGCCAGCAGTGAGGTTAGGGAATCTCTACCCCAGCATTTT.

This clonotype was recorded many times. This chain connects TRBV20-1 to TRBJ2-1; 11 bases map to TRBD2. Germline trimming cut 6 bases from V and 8 bases from J; bases unmatched to any gene: 9. The CDR3 loop spans 14 amino acids. Germline lookup yields CDR1 DFQATT and CDR2 SNEGSKA (reference sequence). As DNA, the CDR3 is TGCAGTGCCCCCGGGACTAGCGGCCTAGATGAGCAGTTCTTC. Translation: CSAPGTSGLDEQFF.

This clonotype has at least ten counts. The gene calls are TRBV12-3 or TRBV12-4 and TRBJ2-1; 12 positions agree with TRBD2. The CDR3 totals 16 residues. V shed 8 bases, J shed 3 bases, and the junction held 8 bases outside the gene matches. The DNA for the CDR3 is TGTGCCAGCGGGCTATCGGGACTAGCGGGCTACAATGAGCAGTTCTTC. It yields the protein CASGLSGLAGYNEQFF.

The CDR3: CASSVELGSPADTQYF. The DNA of the CDR3 is TGTGCCAGCAGCGTAGAATTGGGTAGCCCGGCAGATACGCAGTATTTT. The chain has TRBV9 and TRBJ2-3; D not certain. CDR1 and CDR2 (germline): SGDLS, YYNGEE. CDR3 length: 16 residues. Between the trimmed V and J ends, which lost 0 bases and 4 bases, there was a span of 15 bases.

This clonotype was recorded at least ten times. The J gene is TRBJ1-4, the V gene TRBV28; D call uncertain. The V gene lost 6 bases and the J gene lost 6 bases, with 14 bases spanning the gap. CDR3 length: 14 residues. The germline CDR1 and CDR2 sequences are MDHEN and SYDVKM. CDR3 nucleotide sequence: TGTGCCAGCAGCAAGAGCTCAGGAGATGAAAAACTGTTTTTT. This sequence encodes CASSKSSGDEKLFF. The variable domain in full, completed from reference TRBV28 and TRBJ1-4, reads DVKVTQSSRYLVKRTGEKVFLECVQDMDHENMFWYRQDPGLGLRLIYFSYDVKMKEKGDIPEGYSVSREKKERFSLILESASTNQTSMYLCASSKSSGDEKLFFGSGTQLSVL.

This clonotype was detected a few times. The V and J genes are TRBV5-1 and TRBJ2-7; the match to TRBD2 covers 10 bases. Trimming cost V 5 bases and J 1 base; bases outside gene matches: 6. The V gene's germline CDR1 is SGHRS and CDR2 YFSETQ. The CDR3 loop spans 15 amino acids. CDR3 amino acids: CASRPGLAPSYEQYF. The CDR3 bases are TGCGCCAGCAGACCGGGACTAGCGCCTTCCTACGAGCAGTACTTC.

This rearrangement joins TRBV20-1 to TRBJ2-7; 12 bases fit TRBD1. From germline, CDR1 is DFQATT and CDR2 SNEGSKA (reference sequence). V lost 6 bases and J lost 4; bases outside the gene matches: 7. The CDR3 length is 14 residues. CDR3 protein: CSANSGQGAYEQYF. The CDR3 nucleotides are TGCAGTGCCAACTCGGGACAGGGGGCTTACGAGCAGTACTTC.

The table lists this clonotype with many counts. This chain's CDR3 is CASSFEGTGVYGYTF. CDR3 bases: TGTGCCAGCAGCTTCGAGGGGACAGGGGTCTATGGCTACACCTTC. The gene calls are TRBV11-2 and TRBJ1-2; the match to TRBD1 covers 10 bases. The CDR3 length is 15 residues. The germline V gene encodes CDR1 SGHAT and CDR2 FQNNGV. V was clipped by 3 bases and J by 4 bases; unmatched bases: 5.

This clonotype has a count of ten or more. The chain uses TRBV20-1 and TRBJ1-2; D is undetermined. The CDR3 runs to 11 residues. The germline V and J ends were trimmed by 5 bases and 0 bases, with 4 bases remaining between them. The germline gives CDR1 DFQATT, CDR2 SNEGSKA (reference sequence). CDR3 sequence: CSAHTNYGYTF. The CDR3 region has the DNA TGCAGTGCTCACACTAACTATGGCTACACCTTC.

Concerning this clonotype: Relative to the germline gene, one junction end is altered; a read error may explain this. The rearrangement uses TRBV4-3 and TRBJ2-2, with 9 bases matching TRBD2. Germline CDR1 and CDR2: LGHNA and YSLEER. This CDR3 is 15 amino acids long. CDR3 loop: CAGSSGTSWTGELFF. CDR3 DNA sequence: TGCGCCGGCAGCTCCGGGACTAGCTGGACCGGGGAGCTGTTTTTT.

About this clonotype: A much larger clone differs from this one at a single base, so this may be a read error. The CDR3 is CASSDSRGPGPQHF. CDR3 nucleotide sequence: TGTGCCAGCAGTGATTCGAGGGGCCCAGGGCCCCAGCATTTT. The rearrangement joins TRBV28 to TRBJ1-5; the D gene is possibly TRBD1 (5 bases). CDR1 and CDR2 (germline): MDHEN, SYDVKM. The CDR3 extends over 14 amino acids. Trimming left V 5 bases short and J 9 bases short, with 17 bases between.

This clonotype was seen more than once but under ten times. The gene calls are TRBV2 and TRBJ1-1, with 8 positions matching TRBD1. Germline-derived CDR1 and CDR2 are SNHLY and FYNNEI. V lost 3 bases, J lost 4 bases, and 7 bases stayed unmatched. The CDR3 is 15 amino acids. Here the CDR3 reads CASSEAPGQGTEAFF. The CDR3 region has the DNA TGTGCCAGCAGTGAGGCCCCCGGACAGGGCACTGAAGCTTTCTTT.